The 19 T cell receptor beta chains below were found in one sample sequenced in a study of cytomegalovirus exposure and HLA in healthy donors. Primers for the PCR totalled 60 Vbeta and 13 Jbeta. TCRdb keeps only in-frame clones here, not all; method: immunoSEQ multiplex PCR. Of about 96,000 clones in the sample, 65% to 80% were seen once. The sequenced sample consisted of PBMCs. The receptors originated from an older woman in good health and CMV-seropositive.

The gene calls are TRBV12-1 and TRBJ1-6; the D segment call TRBD1 is taken from the table without a DNA check. TRBV12-1 is a known pseudogene. The CDR3 extends over 17 amino acids. The CDR3 sequence: CASSSYKEIRGNSPLHF. In DNA, the CDR3 is TGTGCCAGCAGCTCGTACAAAGAAATCAGGGGTAATTCACCCCTCCACTTT.

The genes are TRBV6-5 and TRBJ2-7; TRBD1 agrees at 11 bases. Unmatched junction bases numbered 4, after V lost 10 bases and J lost 5 bases. Germline values: CDR1 MNHEY, CDR2 SVGAGI. The CDR3 totals 12 residues. This chain's CDR3 is CATRTGGHEQYF. CDR3 in DNA: TGTGCCACAAGGACAGGGGGCCACGAGCAGTACTTC.

This sequence joins TRBV14 and TRBJ2-3, with D perhaps TRBD1 (5 bases). CDR1 is SGHDN, CDR2 FVKESK, per germline. This CDR3 is built from 15 residues. V lost 0 bases, J lost 1 base, and 8 bases lay in between. The CDR3 loop reads CASSQDVRGTDTQYF. For the CDR3, the DNA is TGTGCCAGCAGCCAAGATGTCAGGGGCACAGATACGCAGTATTTT.

The chain has TRBV29-1 and TRBJ1-5, with 9 bases that match TRBD1. Looked up from germline, CDR1 is SQVTM and CDR2 is ANQGSEA. The trim removed 4 bases at V and 1 base at J, leaving 2 bases unmatched. This CDR3 contains 14 residues. The CDR3 DNA reads as TGCAGCGTTGCGGGACAGGGCAGCAATCAGCCCCAGCATTTT. Translating gives CSVAGQGSNQPQHF.

The genes are TRBV10-2 and TRBJ1-1; 8 nucleotides match TRBD1. Trimming cost V 8 bases and J 4 bases; bases outside gene matches: 6. The germline gives CDR1 WSHSY, CDR2 SAAADI. CDR3 length: 13 amino acids. The DNA of the CDR3 is TGCGCCAGCCTACTTCAGGGGGCCACTGAAGCTTTCTTT. Residues: CASLLQGATEAFF.

The chain joins TRBV11-2 to TRBJ2-1, with D unclear. Germline CDR1 reads SGHAT; CDR2 reads FQNNGV. V was trimmed by 2 bases and J by 6 bases, leaving 8 bases between them. This CDR3 has 13 residues. CDR3 sequence: CASSLRLINEQFF. The CDR3 nucleotides are TGTGCCAGCAGCTTAAGACTGATCAATGAGCAGTTCTTC.

The chain combines TRBV28 with TRBJ1-4; no definite D call. Trimming removed 5 bases from V and 5 bases from J, with 21 bases in between. The CDR3 has 17 amino acids. Germline V gene sequence: CDR1 MDHEN, CDR2 SYDVKM. The CDR3 nucleotides read TGTGCCAGCAGTCCTACCCTCCTTCAGGTTTCGAATGAAAAACTGTTTTTT. Amino acid sequence: CASSPTLLQVSNEKLFF.

CDR3 nucleotide sequence: TGTGCCAGCAGCACTGGGACAGTTAACTATGGCTACACCTTC. As protein: CASSTGTVNYGYTF. The chain recombines TRBV27 with TRBJ1-2; 7 bases align to TRBD1. J gave up 1 base and V 6 bases, and 5 bases lay outside the gene matches. The CDR3 sequence is 14 residues long. Germline loops: CDR1 MNHEY, CDR2 SMNVEV (reference sequence).

CDR3 residues: CASSPLLAGRTDTQYF. The CDR3 nucleotides are TGTGCCAGCTCACCACTACTAGCGGGGCGCACAGATACGCAGTATTTT. J is TRBJ2-3 and V is TRBV18; 10 positions match TRBD2. This CDR3 has 16 residues. The V gene's germline CDR1 is KGHSH and CDR2 LQKENI. The V and J ends lost 1 base and 1 base, in that order; junction bases with no gene match: 2. The full variable domain, its missing parts supplied by reference TRBV18 and TRBJ2-3, is NAGVMQNPRHLVRRRGQEARLRCSPMKGHSHVYWYRQLPEEGLKFMVYLQKENIIDESGMPKERFSAEFPKEGPSILRIQQVVRGDSAAYFCASSPLLAGRTDTQYFGPGTRLTVL.

The chain uses TRBV6-5 and TRBJ2-7; D may be TRBD2 (6 bases). This CDR3 region has 15 residues. CDR1 is MNHEY, CDR2 SVGAGI, per germline. Trimming shortened V by 0 bases and J by 3 bases, and 12 bases separated the two germline ends. The CDR3 nucleotides are TGTGCCAGCAGTTACTCGGCGCAGGGAGGCTACGAGCAGTACTTC. It encodes CASSYSAQGGYEQYF.

This chain uses TRBV5-4 with TRBJ2-4; the match to TRBD1 covers 12 bases. Trimming at V came to 2 bases and at J to 6 bases, leaving 6 bases not matched to a gene. Germline V lookup: CDR1 SGHNT, CDR2 YYREEE (reference sequence). The CDR3 sequence is 16 residues long. The CDR3 protein is CASSFGTGGVGNIQYF. CDR3 bases: TGTGCCAGCAGCTTTGGGACAGGGGGCGTCGGAAACATTCAGTACTTC.

CDR3 nucleotides: TGTGCCAGCAGTTTATTTACAGGGGGCAGAATGAATGAGCAGTTCTTC. It encodes CASSLFTGGRMNEQFF. The chain recombines TRBV28 with TRBJ2-1, with 9 bases aligning to TRBD1. This CDR3 has 16 amino acids. V was clipped by 1 base and J by 7 bases; unmatched bases: 8. The germline CDR1 and CDR2 sequences are MDHEN and SYDVKM.

The chain has TRBV11-3 and TRBJ2-1; a weak D match, TRBD1 (7 bases). Germline V gene sequence: CDR1 SGHNT, CDR2 YENEEA. This CDR3 has 14 amino acids. V shed 8 bases and J shed 8 bases, with 19 bases lying between them. The CDR3, as DNA: TGTGCCAGCTCGGAGGGGCAGGGGGGCGATGAGCAGTTCTTC. Translating it yields CASSEGQGGDEQFF.

V and J are TRBV7-2 and TRBJ2-3; TRBD2 might be the D (6 bases). Germline V gene sequence: CDR1 SGHTA, CDR2 FQGNSA. Trimming removed 4 bases from V and 8 bases from J, with 19 bases in between. This CDR3 contains 15 residues. CDR3: CASSSQSRGSGTQYF. In nucleotides, the CDR3 is TGTGCCAGCAGCTCACAGTCCCGGGGGTCAGGTACGCAGTATTTT. Full variable domain (outside the CDR3, taken from reference TRBV7-2 and TRBJ2-3): GAGVSQSPSNKVTEKGKDVELRCDPISGHTALYWYRQSLGQGLEFLIYFQGNSAPDKSGLPSDRFSAERTGGSVSTLTIQRTQQEDSAVYLCASSSQSRGSGTQYFGPGTRLTVL.

The chain joins TRBV28 to TRBJ2-6, with 14 nucleotides matching TRBD2. V was clipped by 8 bases and J by 4 bases; unmatched bases: 7. This CDR3 has 17 amino acids. Germline assignment: CDR1 MDHEN and CDR2 SYDVKM. As DNA, the CDR3 is TGTGCCAGCTTGGGGACTAGCGGGAGCCCCGGGGCCAACGTCCTGACTTTC. It is translated as CASLGTSGSPGANVLTF.

The CDR3 region is CASSPWEGTSGNTIYF. CDR3 coding DNA: TGTGCCAGTTCTCCCTGGGAGGGCACCTCTGGAAACACCATATATTTT. V gene TRBV19 combines with J gene TRBJ1-3; no clear D. Trimming removed 8 bases at V and 0 bases at J, with 17 bases between. The length of the CDR3 is 16 residues. Germline V lookup: CDR1 LNHDA, CDR2 SQIVND (reference sequence).

This clone was observed a few times. This chain uses TRBV27 with TRBJ2-1; 9 bases align to TRBD2. The CDR3 totals 16 residues. Germline V gene sequence: CDR1 MNHEY, CDR2 SMNVEV (reference sequence). The V segment lost 7 bases and the J segment 7 bases; nucleotides outside the gene matches: 14. The CDR3 loop reads CASTPRGAGGINEQFF. In DNA form, the CDR3 reads TGTGCCAGCACCCCCAGGGGGGCGGGAGGGATAAATGAGCAGTTCTTC.

The rearrangement links TRBV27 to TRBJ2-1, with a tentative D call TRBD2 (7 bases). V was shortened by 0 bases and J by 7 bases, with 13 bases between the two germline ends. CDR1 is MNHEY and CDR2 is SMNVEV in the germline V gene (reference sequence). The CDR3 runs 15 residues. The CDR3: CASSLSGRGWNEQFF. The CDR3 nucleotides read TGTGCCAGCAGTTTATCTGGGAGGGGGTGGAATGAGCAGTTCTTC.

The chain is built from TRBV5-8 and TRBJ2-5, with D perhaps TRBD2 (6 bases). Trimming took off 4 bases at V and 1 base at J, with 11 bases between the two ends. Germline CDR1 SGHTS, CDR2 YDEGEE. The CDR3 has 14 residues. CDR3 DNA: TGTGCCAGCAGCCCCACCGGGGGCCAAGAGACCCAGTACTTC. Translation gives CASSPTGGQETQYF.